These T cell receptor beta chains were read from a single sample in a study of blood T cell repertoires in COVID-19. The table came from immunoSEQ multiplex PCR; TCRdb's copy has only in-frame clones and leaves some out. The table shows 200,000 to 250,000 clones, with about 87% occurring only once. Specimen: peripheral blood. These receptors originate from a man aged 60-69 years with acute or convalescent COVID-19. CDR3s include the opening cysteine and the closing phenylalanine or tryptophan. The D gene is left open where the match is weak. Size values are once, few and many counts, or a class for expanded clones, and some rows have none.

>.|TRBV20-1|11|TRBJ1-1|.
CSAYRATEAFF
TGCAGTGCTTACAGGGCCACTGAAGCTTTCTTT
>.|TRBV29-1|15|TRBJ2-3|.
CSVDGSAGRTDTQYF
TGCAGCGTTGATGGGTCGGCAGGGAGGACAGATACGCAGTATTTT
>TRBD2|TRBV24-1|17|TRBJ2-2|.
CATSERGLAGVTGELFF
TGTGCCACCAGTGAACGGGGACTAGCGGGGGTTACCGGGGAGCTGTTTTTT
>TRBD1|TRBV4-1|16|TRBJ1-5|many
CASSHSDRGLNQPQHF
TGCGCCAGCAGCCACTCCGACAGGGGACTCAATCAGCCCCAGCATTTT
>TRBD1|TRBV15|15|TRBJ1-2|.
CATSRDSGTGDGYTF
TGTGCCACCAGCAGAGATTCCGGGACAGGGGATGGCTACACCTTC
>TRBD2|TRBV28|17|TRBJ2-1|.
CASSSPTSALSYNEQFF
TGTGCCAGCAGTTCACCAACTAGCGCCCTCTCCTACAATGAGCAGTTCTTC
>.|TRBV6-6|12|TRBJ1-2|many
CASSWPGEGYTF
TGTGCCAGCAGCTGGCCAGGGGAAGGCTACACCTTC
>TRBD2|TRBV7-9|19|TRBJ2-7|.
CASSSPGTSGGGSSYEQYF
TGTGCCAGCAGCTCCCCCGGGACTAGCGGGGGGGGAAGCTCCTACGAGCAGTACTTC
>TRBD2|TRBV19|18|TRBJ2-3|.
CASSKESSGGVVTDTQYF
TGTGCCAGTAGTAAAGAGTCTAGCGGGGGGGTAGTCACAGATACGCAGTATTTT
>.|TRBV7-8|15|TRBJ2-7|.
CASSLAAGSSYEQYF
TGTGCCAGCAGCCTCGCGGCAGGGTCCTCCTACGAGCAGTACTTC
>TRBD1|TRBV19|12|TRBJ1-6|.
CASSTTGPPLHF
TGTGCCAGTAGTACGACAGGGCCACCCCTCCACTTT
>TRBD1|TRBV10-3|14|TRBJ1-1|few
CAITLGQDRLEAFF
TGTGCCATCACCCTTGGACAGGATCGACTTGAAGCTTTCTTT
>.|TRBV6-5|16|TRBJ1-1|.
CASSYPPWGLRTEAFF
TGTGCCAGCAGTTACCCCCCTTGGGGCCTGCGCACTGAAGCTTTCTTT
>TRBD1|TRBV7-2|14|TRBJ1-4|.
CASSEDRANEKLFF
TGTGCCAGCAGCGAAGACAGGGCTAATGAAAAACTGTTTTTT
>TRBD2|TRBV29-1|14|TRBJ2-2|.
CSVSPAGDTGELFF
TGCAGCGTGAGCCCGGCGGGGGACACCGGGGAGCTGTTTTTT
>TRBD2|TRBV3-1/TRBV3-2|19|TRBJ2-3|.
CASSHPADPTSGSMDTQYF
TGTGCCAGCAGCCACCCTGCGGACCCGACTAGCGGGAGCATGGATACGCAGTATTTT
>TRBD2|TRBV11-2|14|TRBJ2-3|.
CASSSGTSGTAQYF
TGTGCCAGCAGCTCTGGGACTAGCGGTACCGCGCAGTATTTT
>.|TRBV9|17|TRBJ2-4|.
CASSVEGQILAKNIQYF
TGTGCCAGCAGCGTAGAAGGACAGATATTAGCCAAAAACATTCAGTACTTC
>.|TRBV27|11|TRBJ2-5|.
CASRRGETQYF
TGTGCCAGCAGGAGGGGGGAGACCCAGTACTTC
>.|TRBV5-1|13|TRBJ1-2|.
CASSLSTNYGYTF
TGCGCCAGCAGCTTGTCAACTAACTATGGCTACACCTTC
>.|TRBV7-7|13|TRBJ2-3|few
CASSFSAGDTQYF
TGTGCCAGCAGCTTCTCCGCCGGAGATACGCAGTATTTT
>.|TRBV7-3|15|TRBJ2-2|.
CASSSQGLGTGELFF
TGTGCCAGCAGCTCACAGGGATTGGGCACCGGGGAGCTGTTTTTT
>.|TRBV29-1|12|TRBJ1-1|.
CSVGHPNTEAFF
TGCAGCGTCGGACACCCGAACACTGAAGCTTTCTTT
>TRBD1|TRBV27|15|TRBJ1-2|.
CASSLFRQGNSGYTF
TGTGCCAGCAGTTTATTCAGACAGGGGAATAGTGGCTACACCTTC
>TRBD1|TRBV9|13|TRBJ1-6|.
CASSVDRERPLHF
TGTGCCAGCAGCGTGGACAGGGAGAGACCCCTCCACTTT
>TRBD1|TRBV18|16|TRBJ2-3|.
CASSPRGRGPADTQYF
TGTGCCAGCTCACCTCGTGGCAGGGGGCCTGCAGATACGCAGTATTTT
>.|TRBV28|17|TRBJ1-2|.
CASRNTGAGSRGYGYTF
TGTGCCAGCAGAAACACTGGGGCAGGATCACGTGGTTATGGCTACACCTTC
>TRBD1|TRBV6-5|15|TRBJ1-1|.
CASSPRQGMNTEAFF
TGTGCCAGCAGTCCCCGACAGGGTATGAACACTGAAGCTTTCTTT
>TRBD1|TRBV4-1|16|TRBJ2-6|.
CASSQETGSPANVLTF
TGCGCCAGCAGCCAAGAGACAGGGTCCCCGGCCAACGTCCTGACTTTC
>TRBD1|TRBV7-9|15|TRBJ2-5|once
CASSLSGQGLMTQYF
TGTGCCAGCAGCTTATCCGGACAGGGCCTCATGACCCAGTACTTC
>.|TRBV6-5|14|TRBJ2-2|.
CASSYSRSTGELFF
TGTGCCAGCAGTTACTCGAGAAGCACCGGGGAGCTGTTTTTT
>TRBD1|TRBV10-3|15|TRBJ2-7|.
CAISLRTGGRYEQYF
TGTGCCATCAGCCTACGGACAGGCGGCCGTTACGAGCAGTACTTC
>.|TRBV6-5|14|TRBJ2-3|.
CASSYWDNTDTQYF
TGTGCCAGCAGTTACTGGGACAACACAGATACGCAGTATTTT
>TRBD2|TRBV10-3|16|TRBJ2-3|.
CAISESWTSGGAAQYF
TGTGCCATCAGTGAGTCGTGGACTAGCGGGGGGGCAGCGCAGTATTTT
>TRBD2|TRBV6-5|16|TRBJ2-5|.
CASSYERLAVGETQYF
TGTGCCAGCAGTTACGAAAGACTAGCGGTGGGAGAGACCCAGTACTTC
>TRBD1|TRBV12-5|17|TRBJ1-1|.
CASGLPQDRGANTEAFF
TGTGCTAGTGGTTTGCCACAGGACAGGGGAGCGAACACTGAAGCTTTCTTT
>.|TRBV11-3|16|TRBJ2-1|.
CASSLGGGGAGREQFF
TGTGCCAGCAGCTTAGGTGGCGGGGGCGCGGGCCGTGAGCAGTTCTTC
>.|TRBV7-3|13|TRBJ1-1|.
CASSLRANTEAFF
TGTGCCAGCAGCTTGCGGGCGAACACTGAAGCTTTCTTT
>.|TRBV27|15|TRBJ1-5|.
CASSLSGNSNQPQHF
TGTGCCAGCAGCCTCTCAGGGAATAGCAATCAGCCCCAGCATTTT
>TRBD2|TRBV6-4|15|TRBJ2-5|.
CASSESWGGQETQYF
TGTGCCAGCAGTGAGTCATGGGGGGGTCAAGAGACCCAGTACTTC
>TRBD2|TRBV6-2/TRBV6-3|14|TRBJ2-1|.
CASSLAGGPPEQFF
TGTGCCAGCAGCCTAGCGGGGGGCCCCCCGGAGCAGTTCTTC
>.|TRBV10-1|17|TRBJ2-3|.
CASSGRGTASSTDTQYF
TGCGCCAGCAGTGGACGCGGGACAGCGTCTAGCACAGATACGCAGTATTTT
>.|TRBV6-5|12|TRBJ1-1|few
CASSRAWAAQSF
TGTGCCAGCAGCCGAGCTTGGGCAGCACAGTCCTTT
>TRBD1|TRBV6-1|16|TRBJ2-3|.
CASSAGTGGRGDTQYF
TGTGCCAGCAGTGCGGGGACAGGGGGACGTGGCGATACGCAGTATTTT
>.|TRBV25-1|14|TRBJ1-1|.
CASSEWDMNTEAFF
TGTGCCAGCAGTGAATGGGACATGAACACTGAAGCTTTCTTT
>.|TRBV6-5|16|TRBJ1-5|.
CASSYSGPYSNQPQHF
TGTGCCAGCAGTTACTCGGGGCCTTATAGCAATCAGCCCCAGCATTTT